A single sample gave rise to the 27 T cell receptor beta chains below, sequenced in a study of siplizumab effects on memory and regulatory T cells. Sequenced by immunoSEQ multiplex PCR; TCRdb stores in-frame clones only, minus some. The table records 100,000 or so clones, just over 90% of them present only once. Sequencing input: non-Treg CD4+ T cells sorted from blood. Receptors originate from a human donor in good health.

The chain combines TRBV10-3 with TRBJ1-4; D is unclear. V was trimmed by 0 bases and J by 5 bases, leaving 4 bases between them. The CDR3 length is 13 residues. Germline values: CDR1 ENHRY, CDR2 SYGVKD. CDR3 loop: CAISESGNEKLFF. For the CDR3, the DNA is TGTGCCATCAGTGAGTCGGGGAATGAAAAACTGTTTTTT.

The DNA for the CDR3 is TGTGCCAGCAGTTTACCGGGGACAGGGGGCGGCAATCAGCCCCAGCATTTT. The encoded protein is CASSLPGTGGGNQPQHF. The V gene is TRBV28, the J gene TRBJ1-5, with 12 bases matching TRBD1. Germline V lookup: CDR1 MDHEN, CDR2 SYDVKM. This CDR3 has 17 residues. V lost 2 bases to trimming and J lost 2 bases; unmatched junction nucleotides: 4. Full variable domain (missing parts from reference TRBV28 and TRBJ1-5): DVKVTQSSRYLVKRTGEKVFLECVQDMDHENMFWYRQDPGLGLRLIYFSYDVKMKEKGDIPEGYSVSREKKERFSLILESASTNQTSMYLCASSLPGTGGGNQPQHFGDGTRLSIL.

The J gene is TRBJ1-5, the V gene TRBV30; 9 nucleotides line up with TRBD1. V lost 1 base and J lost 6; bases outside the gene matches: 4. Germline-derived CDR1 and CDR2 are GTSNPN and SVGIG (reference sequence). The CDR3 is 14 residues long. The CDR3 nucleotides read TGTGCCTGGAGTGGGGGACAGGGTGGTCAGCCCCAGCATTTT. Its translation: CAWSGGQGGQPQHF.

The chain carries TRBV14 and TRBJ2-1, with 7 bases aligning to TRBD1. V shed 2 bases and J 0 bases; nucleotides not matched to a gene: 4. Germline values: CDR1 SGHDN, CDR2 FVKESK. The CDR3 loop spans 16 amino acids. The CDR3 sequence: CASSQLDRTSYNEQFF. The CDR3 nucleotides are TGTGCCAGCAGCCAACTGGACAGGACCTCCTACAATGAGCAGTTCTTC.

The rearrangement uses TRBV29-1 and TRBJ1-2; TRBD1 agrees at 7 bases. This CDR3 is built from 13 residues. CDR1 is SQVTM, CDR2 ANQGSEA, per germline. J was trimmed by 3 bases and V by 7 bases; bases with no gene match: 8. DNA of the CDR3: TGCAGCGGGATCCGGGACAGTCACTATGGCTACACCTTC. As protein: CSGIRDSHYGYTF.

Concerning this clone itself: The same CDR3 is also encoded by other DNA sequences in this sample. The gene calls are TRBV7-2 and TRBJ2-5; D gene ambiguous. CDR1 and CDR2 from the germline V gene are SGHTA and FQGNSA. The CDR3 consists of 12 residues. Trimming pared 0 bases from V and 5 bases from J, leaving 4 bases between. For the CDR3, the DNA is TGTGCCAGCAGCTTAGCGCGGGAGACCCAGTACTTC. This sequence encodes CASSLARETQYF.

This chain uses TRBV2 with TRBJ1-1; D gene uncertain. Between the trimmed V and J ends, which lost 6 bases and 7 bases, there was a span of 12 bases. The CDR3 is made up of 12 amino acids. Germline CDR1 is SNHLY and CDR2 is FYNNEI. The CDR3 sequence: CASREQQFEAFF. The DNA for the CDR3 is TGTGCCAGCAGAGAACAGCAATTTGAAGCTTTCTTT.

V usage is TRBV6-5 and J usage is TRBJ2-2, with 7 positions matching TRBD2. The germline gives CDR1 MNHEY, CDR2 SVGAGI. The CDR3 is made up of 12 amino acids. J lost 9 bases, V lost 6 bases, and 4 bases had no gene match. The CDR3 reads CASSYGGWELFF. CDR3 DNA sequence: TGTGCCAGCAGCTACGGGGGGTGGGAGCTGTTTTTT.

The CDR3 DNA reads TGTGCCAGTAGTATCAACAGCCTTCGGGTGGACTATGGCTACACCTTC. Its protein product is CASSINSLRVDYGYTF. This chain links TRBV19 with TRBJ1-2; D is ambiguous. V gave up 3 bases and J gave up 3 bases, with 17 bases separating them. This CDR3 is built from 16 residues. Germline CDR1 LNHDA, CDR2 SQIVND (reference sequence).

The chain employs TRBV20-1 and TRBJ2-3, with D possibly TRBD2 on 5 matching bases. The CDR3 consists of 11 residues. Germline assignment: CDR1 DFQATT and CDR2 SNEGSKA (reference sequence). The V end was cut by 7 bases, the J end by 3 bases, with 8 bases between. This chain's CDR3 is CSVGKTDTQYF. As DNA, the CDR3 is TGCAGTGTCGGGAAGACAGATACGCAGTATTTT.

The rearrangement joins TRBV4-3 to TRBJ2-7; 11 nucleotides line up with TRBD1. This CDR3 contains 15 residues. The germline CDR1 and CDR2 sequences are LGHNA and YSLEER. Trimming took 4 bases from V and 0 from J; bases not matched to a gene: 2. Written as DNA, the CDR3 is TGCGCCAGCAGCCGGGGGACAGGGGGCTCCTACGAGCAGTACTTC. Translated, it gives CASSRGTGGSYEQYF.

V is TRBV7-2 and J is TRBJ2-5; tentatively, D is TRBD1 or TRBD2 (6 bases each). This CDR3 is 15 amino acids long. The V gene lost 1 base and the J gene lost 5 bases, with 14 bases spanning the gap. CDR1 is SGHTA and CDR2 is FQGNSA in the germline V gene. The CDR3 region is CASSLGWGAGETQYF. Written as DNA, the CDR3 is TGTGCCAGCAGCTTAGGATGGGGGGCAGGGGAGACCCAGTACTTC.

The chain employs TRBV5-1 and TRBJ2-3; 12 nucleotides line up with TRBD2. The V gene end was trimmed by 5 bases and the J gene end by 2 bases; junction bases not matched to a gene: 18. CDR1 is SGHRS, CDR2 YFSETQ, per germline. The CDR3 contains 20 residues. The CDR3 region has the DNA TGCGCCAGCAGTTCGGACAGGGCGGGACTAGCGGGTTTTTCCACAGATACGCAGTATTTT. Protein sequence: CASSSDRAGLAGFSTDTQYF.

CDR3: CASSQKAAGYNEQFF. CDR3 in DNA: TGCGCCAGCAGCCAAAAGGCGGCGGGGTACAATGAGCAGTTCTTC. The V gene is TRBV4-3, the J gene TRBJ2-1; D is perhaps TRBD2 (6 bases). The CDR3 runs 15 residues. V was trimmed by 2 bases and J by 4 bases, leaving 12 bases between them. Germline-derived CDR1 and CDR2 are LGHNA and YSLEER.

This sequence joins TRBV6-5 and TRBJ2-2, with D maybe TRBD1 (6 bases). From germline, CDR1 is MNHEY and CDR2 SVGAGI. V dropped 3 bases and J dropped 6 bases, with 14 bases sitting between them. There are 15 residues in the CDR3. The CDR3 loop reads CASSYLTGEAGELFF. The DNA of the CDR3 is TGTGCCAGCAGTTATTTGACAGGTGAAGCCGGGGAGCTGTTTTTT.

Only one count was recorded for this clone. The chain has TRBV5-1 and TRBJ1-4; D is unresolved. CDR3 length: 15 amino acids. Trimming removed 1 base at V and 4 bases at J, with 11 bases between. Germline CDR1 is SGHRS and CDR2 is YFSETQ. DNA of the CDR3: TGCGCCAGCAGCTTGACAAGCCGCTATAATGAAAAACTGTTTTTT. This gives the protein CASSLTSRYNEKLFF.

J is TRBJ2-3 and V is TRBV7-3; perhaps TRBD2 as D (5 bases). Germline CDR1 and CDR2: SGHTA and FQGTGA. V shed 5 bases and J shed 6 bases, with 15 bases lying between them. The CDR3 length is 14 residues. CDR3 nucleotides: TGTGCCAGCAGCCCCTCGGGGAACTCGGATACGCAGTATTTT. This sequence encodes CASSPSGNSDTQYF.

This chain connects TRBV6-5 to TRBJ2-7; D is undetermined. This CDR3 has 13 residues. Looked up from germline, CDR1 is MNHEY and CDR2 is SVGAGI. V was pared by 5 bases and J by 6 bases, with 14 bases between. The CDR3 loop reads CASSPVRRGEQYF. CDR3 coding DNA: TGTGCCAGCAGTCCAGTGAGGCGAGGCGAGCAGTACTTC.

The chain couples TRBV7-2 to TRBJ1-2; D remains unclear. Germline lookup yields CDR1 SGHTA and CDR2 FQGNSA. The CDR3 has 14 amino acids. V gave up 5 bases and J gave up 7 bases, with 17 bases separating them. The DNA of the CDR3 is TGTGCCAGCAGCCCAAGGGTCGGGGTAGGTGGCTACACCTTC. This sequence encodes CASSPRVGVGGYTF.

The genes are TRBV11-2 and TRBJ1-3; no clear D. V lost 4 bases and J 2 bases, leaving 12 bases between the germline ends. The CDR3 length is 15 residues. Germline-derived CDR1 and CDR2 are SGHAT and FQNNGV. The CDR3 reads CASSSPGYTGNTIYF. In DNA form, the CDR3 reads TGTGCCAGCAGCTCTCCTGGATATACTGGAAACACCATATATTTT. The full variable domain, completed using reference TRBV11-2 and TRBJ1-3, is EAGVAQSPRYKIIEKRQSVAFWCNPISGHATLYWYQQILGQGPKLLIQFQNNGVVDDSQLPKDRFSAERLKGVDSTLKIQPAKLEDSAVYLCASSSPGYTGNTIYFGEGSWLTVV.

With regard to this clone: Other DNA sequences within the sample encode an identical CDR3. CDR3 DNA sequence: TGTGCCAGCAGTGAATCCCGACGGGGGAACACTGAAGCTTTCTTT. Translated, it gives CASSESRRGNTEAFF. This rearrangement joins TRBV25-1 to TRBJ1-1; no firm D call. The V end was cut by 1 base, the J end by 1 base, with 10 bases between. The CDR3 is 15 residues long. CDR1 MGHDK and CDR2 SYGVNS come from the germline V gene.

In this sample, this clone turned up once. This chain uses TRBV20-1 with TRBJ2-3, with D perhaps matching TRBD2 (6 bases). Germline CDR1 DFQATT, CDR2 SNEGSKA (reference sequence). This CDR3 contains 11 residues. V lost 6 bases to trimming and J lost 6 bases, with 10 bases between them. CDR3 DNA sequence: TGCAGTGCGGATGGGGGGGATACGCAGTATTTT. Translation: CSADGGDTQYF.

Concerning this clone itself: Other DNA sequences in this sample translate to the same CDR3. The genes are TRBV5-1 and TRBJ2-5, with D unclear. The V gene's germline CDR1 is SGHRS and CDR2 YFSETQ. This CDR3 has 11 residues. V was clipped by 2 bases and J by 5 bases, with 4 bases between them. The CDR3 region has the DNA TGCGCCAGCAGCTTCGGGGAGACCCAGTACTTC. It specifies CASSFGETQYF.

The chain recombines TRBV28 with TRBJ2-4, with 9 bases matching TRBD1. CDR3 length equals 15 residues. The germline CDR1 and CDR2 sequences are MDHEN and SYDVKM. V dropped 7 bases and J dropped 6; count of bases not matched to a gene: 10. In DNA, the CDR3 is TGTGCCAGCACCCTGTCCGGACAGGGGTTAAACATTCAGTACTTC. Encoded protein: CASTLSGQGLNIQYF.

The CDR3 bases are TGCGCCAGCAGTGAGCCCGGGACCCCGGGGACTGGAAACACCATATATTTT. It is translated as CASSEPGTPGTGNTIYF. The gene calls are TRBV10-2 and TRBJ1-3; maybe TRBD1 (5 bases). Germline CDR1 reads WSHSY; CDR2 reads SAAADI. The germline V and J ends were trimmed by 2 bases and 2 bases, with 16 bases remaining between them. CDR3 length: 17 amino acids.

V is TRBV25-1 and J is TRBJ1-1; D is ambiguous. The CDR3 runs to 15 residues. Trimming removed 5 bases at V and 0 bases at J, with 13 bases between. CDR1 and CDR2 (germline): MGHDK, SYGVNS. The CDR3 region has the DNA TGTGCCAGCAGTAAAGTTAAGAACATGAACACTGAAGCTTTCTTT. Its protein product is CASSKVKNMNTEAFF.

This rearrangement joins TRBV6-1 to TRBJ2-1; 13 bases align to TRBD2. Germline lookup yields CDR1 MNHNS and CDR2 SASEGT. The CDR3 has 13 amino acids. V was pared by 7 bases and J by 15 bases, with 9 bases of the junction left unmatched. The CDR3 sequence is CASTPTSGGPGFF. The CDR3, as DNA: TGTGCCAGCACTCCGACTAGCGGGGGGCCGGGGTTCTTC.